This T cell receptor beta chain appears in the sequencing data of a study of beta chain features in type 1 diabetes. Reverse transcribing all isolated RNA meant expressed TCRB transcripts were sequenced. Sequencing used immunoSEQ multiplex PCR; TCRdb keeps in-frame clones, though not all of them. The table includes around 290,000 clones, approximately 8% detected once. This CDR3 contains 13 residues. Germline-derived CDR1 and CDR2 are SGHNT and YYREEE (reference sequence). Trimming took 4 bases from V and 4 from J, leaving 11 bases between them. This clone was seen more than once but under ten times. Sequenced: central memory CD4+ T cells from blood. The clonotype was recovered from a young woman in good health. The J gene is TRBJ1-2, the V gene TRBV5-4; the D is unclear. The CDR3 is CASSAKSVYGYTF. CDR3 nucleotide sequence: TGTGCCAGCAGCGCAAAGTCGGTCTATGGCTACACCTTC. Variable domain in full (rest from reference TRBV5-4 and TRBJ1-2): ETGVTQSPTHLIKTRGQQVTLRCSSQSGHNTVSWYQQALGQGPQFIFQYYREEENGRGNFPPRFSGLQFPNYSSELNVNALELDDSALYLCASSAKSVYGYTFGSGTRLTVV.